Listed below are T cell receptor beta chains from one sample, sequenced in a study of shared clonotypes between healthy human individuals. The protocol was immunoSEQ multiplex PCR, while the TCRdb copy is restricted to in-frame clones and leaves out a portion. The sample contains about 2.4 million clones, 90% to 95% of which appear only once. Sample: naive CD4+ T cells from PBMCs. The source is a man between 18 and 35 years old in good health. Some clones in this sample may be carry-over from other donors' samples. CDR3s include the opening cysteine and the closing phenylalanine or tryptophan. Each record gives: D gene, CDR3 length, clone size, J gene, V gene, CDR3 DNA, CDR3 protein. The D gene is left open where the match is weak. The size entry is marked missing in some rows and otherwise reads once, few, many or a size class.

D gene: .; CDR3 length: 15; clone size: .; J gene: TRBJ2-2; V gene: TRBV5-1; CDR3 DNA: TGCGCCAGCAGCTTGGATCCAGGGGTGGCCGGGGAGCTGTTTTTT; CDR3 protein: CASSLDPGVAGELFF
D gene: .; CDR3 length: 14; clone size: .; J gene: TRBJ1-1; V gene: TRBV18; CDR3 DNA: TGTGCCAGCTCACCACGGGACACAACCACTGAAGCTTTCTTT; CDR3 protein: CASSPRDTTTEAFF
D gene: .; CDR3 length: 15; clone size: .; J gene: TRBJ2-1; V gene: TRBV12-5; CDR3 DNA: TGTGCTAGTGGTTTGGGGAGGGCCCCCTACAATGAGCAGTTCTTC; CDR3 protein: CASGLGRAPYNEQFF
D gene: .; CDR3 length: 13; clone size: .; J gene: TRBJ2-3; V gene: TRBV28; CDR3 DNA: TGTGCCAGCAGTTCCAGAAACACAGATACGCAGTATTTT; CDR3 protein: CASSSRNTDTQYF
D gene: .; CDR3 length: 13; clone size: .; J gene: TRBJ1-2; V gene: TRBV19; CDR3 DNA: TGTGCCAGTAGTATGAAACACTTCTATGGCTACACCTTC; CDR3 protein: CASSMKHFYGYTF
D gene: .; CDR3 length: 13; clone size: .; J gene: TRBJ1-1; V gene: TRBV30; CDR3 DNA: TGTGCCTGGGGGGGGTTGAGACCTGGTGAAGCTTTCTTT; CDR3 protein: CAWGGLRPGEAFF
D gene: TRBD1; CDR3 length: 15; clone size: .; J gene: TRBJ2-3; V gene: TRBV7-9; CDR3 DNA: TGTGCCAGCAGATCATGGGACAGGGGCCCAGATACGCAGTATTTT; CDR3 protein: CASRSWDRGPDTQYF
D gene: .; CDR3 length: 13; clone size: .; J gene: TRBJ1-5; V gene: TRBV28; CDR3 DNA: TGTGCCAGCACCAACGAAGGGCGCCCGGGAGGGCATTTT; CDR3 protein: CASTNEGRPGGHF
D gene: .; CDR3 length: 16; clone size: .; J gene: TRBJ2-4; V gene: TRBV28; CDR3 DNA: TGTGCCAGCAGTAGTTTTCCCGAGGGAGCCAAAAACATTCAGTACTTC; CDR3 protein: CASSSFPEGAKNIQYF
D gene: .; CDR3 length: 12; clone size: once; J gene: TRBJ2-4; V gene: TRBV11-2; CDR3 DNA: TGTGCCAGCAGCTTTAACGGGGGCGGAGAGTACTTC; CDR3 protein: CASSFNGGGEYF
D gene: TRBD2; CDR3 length: 15; clone size: .; J gene: TRBJ2-1; V gene: TRBV28; CDR3 DNA: TGTGCCAGCGGCGGCTGGGGGGGTGAGTACAATGAGCAGTTCTTC; CDR3 protein: CASGGWGGEYNEQFF
D gene: TRBD1; CDR3 length: 16; clone size: .; J gene: TRBJ2-5; V gene: TRBV25-1; CDR3 DNA: TGTGCCAGCAGTGAATATCGCGACAGGGGGCTTGAGACCCAGTACTTC; CDR3 protein: CASSEYRDRGLETQYF
D gene: TRBD1; CDR3 length: 14; clone size: .; J gene: TRBJ1-1; V gene: TRBV6-6; CDR3 DNA: TGTGCCAGCAGTCCAAACAGGGGGCAGACTGAAGCTTTCTTT; CDR3 protein: CASSPNRGQTEAFF
D gene: .; CDR3 length: 12; clone size: .; J gene: TRBJ1-2; V gene: TRBV30; CDR3 DNA: TGTGCCTGGAGTGGTACAGGGTGGGACTACACCTTC; CDR3 protein: CAWSGTGWDYTF
D gene: TRBD1; CDR3 length: 15; clone size: .; J gene: TRBJ1-2; V gene: TRBV19; CDR3 DNA: TGTGCCAGTAGTAAAGGGGACAGGGGCTCCTATGGCTACACCTTC; CDR3 protein: CASSKGDRGSYGYTF
D gene: .; CDR3 length: 16; clone size: .; J gene: TRBJ2-7; V gene: TRBV28; CDR3 DNA: TGTGCCAGCAGTTTTCGGGTCGACGTTTCATCCTACGAGCAGTACTTC; CDR3 protein: CASSFRVDVSSYEQYF
D gene: .; CDR3 length: 12; clone size: .; J gene: TRBJ1-1; V gene: TRBV5-1; CDR3 DNA: TGCGCCAGCAGCTTTCTGAACACTGAAGCTTTCTTT; CDR3 protein: CASSFLNTEAFF
D gene: TRBD2; CDR3 length: 17; clone size: .; J gene: TRBJ2-1; V gene: TRBV11-2; CDR3 DNA: TGTGCCAGCAGCGCGCGGAGACTAGCGGGAGGTATCTATGAGCAGTTCTTC; CDR3 protein: CASSARRLAGGIYEQFF
D gene: .; CDR3 length: 14; clone size: .; J gene: TRBJ2-5; V gene: TRBV4-2; CDR3 DNA: TGTGCCAGCAGCCAAGATGACAGGCAAGAGACCCAGTACTTC; CDR3 protein: CASSQDDRQETQYF
D gene: TRBD2; CDR3 length: 16; clone size: .; J gene: TRBJ2-1; V gene: TRBV7-3; CDR3 DNA: TGTGCCAGCAGCTTACTCCGGACTAGCGGGACGAATGAGCAGTTCTTC; CDR3 protein: CASSLLRTSGTNEQFF
D gene: .; CDR3 length: 11; clone size: .; J gene: TRBJ2-7; V gene: TRBV6-5; CDR3 DNA: TGTGCCAGCAACCAGGGTTACGAGCAGTACTTC; CDR3 protein: CASNQGYEQYF
D gene: TRBD1; CDR3 length: 15; clone size: .; J gene: TRBJ2-5; V gene: TRBV19; CDR3 DNA: TGTGCCAGTAGACGAGCCGGGACAGGCCAAGAGACCCAGTACTTC; CDR3 protein: CASRRAGTGQETQYF
D gene: .; CDR3 length: 13; clone size: few; J gene: TRBJ1-1; V gene: TRBV11-3; CDR3 DNA: TGTGCCAGCAGCTTAGGGACGGGCACTGAAGCTTTCTTT; CDR3 protein: CASSLGTGTEAFF
D gene: .; CDR3 length: 14; clone size: .; J gene: TRBJ2-7; V gene: TRBV27; CDR3 DNA: TGTGCCAGCAGTTTCTTAGGGGGGACCTACGAGCAGTACTTC; CDR3 protein: CASSFLGGTYEQYF
D gene: TRBD1; CDR3 length: 15; clone size: .; J gene: TRBJ1-3; V gene: TRBV7-8; CDR3 DNA: TGTGCCAGCAGCTCCAGGGACAGTCCTGGAAACACCATATATTTT; CDR3 protein: CASSSRDSPGNTIYF
D gene: .; CDR3 length: 15; clone size: .; J gene: TRBJ2-1; V gene: TRBV7-2; CDR3 DNA: TGTGCCAGCAGCTGGCGGAGGGCAGGCTACAATGAGCAGTTCTTC; CDR3 protein: CASSWRRAGYNEQFF
D gene: .; CDR3 length: 14; clone size: .; J gene: TRBJ2-5; V gene: TRBV10-2; CDR3 DNA: TGCGCCAGCAGTGCCGGCACCCTAGAGCAGGCCCAGTACTTC; CDR3 protein: CASSAGTLEQAQYF
D gene: TRBD1; CDR3 length: 14; clone size: .; J gene: TRBJ1-1; V gene: TRBV2; CDR3 DNA: TGTGCCAGCAGTTTAGGGGGCCAGTTAACTGAAGCTTTCTTT; CDR3 protein: CASSLGGQLTEAFF
D gene: TRBD1; CDR3 length: 15; clone size: .; J gene: TRBJ2-2; V gene: TRBV5-1; CDR3 DNA: TGCGCCAGCAGCTTGGTGCAGGGGGCCACCGGGGAGCTGTTTTTT; CDR3 protein: CASSLVQGATGELFF
D gene: .; CDR3 length: 17; clone size: .; J gene: TRBJ2-1; V gene: TRBV11-3; CDR3 DNA: TGTGCCAGCAGCTCTCTTTTTGGGTCTGGTCCGGAAAATGAGCAGTTCTTC; CDR3 protein: CASSSLFGSGPENEQFF
D gene: .; CDR3 length: 15; clone size: .; J gene: TRBJ1-2; V gene: TRBV28; CDR3 DNA: TGTGCCAGCAGTTCTAGGACGGAAAGACCCTATGGCTACACCTTC; CDR3 protein: CASSSRTERPYGYTF
D gene: TRBD1; CDR3 length: 13; clone size: .; J gene: TRBJ1-1; V gene: TRBV4-1; CDR3 DNA: TGCGCCAGCCAGGGGGCTTGGGGCACTGAAGCTTTCTTT; CDR3 protein: CASQGAWGTEAFF
D gene: TRBD2; CDR3 length: 17; clone size: .; J gene: TRBJ2-7; V gene: TRBV18; CDR3 DNA: TGTGCCAGCTCACCGAAAGGCTATCGGCGGGAGTCCCACGAGCAGTACTTC; CDR3 protein: CASSPKGYRRESHEQYF
D gene: TRBD1; CDR3 length: 15; clone size: .; J gene: TRBJ2-3; V gene: TRBV4-2; CDR3 DNA: TGTGCCAGCAGCCAGGCAAAGGGGGCTGCAGATACGCAGTATTTT; CDR3 protein: CASSQAKGAADTQYF
D gene: .; CDR3 length: 15; clone size: few; J gene: TRBJ1-1; V gene: TRBV19; CDR3 DNA: TGTGCCAGTAGTCAGCGGTCCCGGTGGAACACTGAAGCTTTCTTT; CDR3 protein: CASSQRSRWNTEAFF
D gene: .; CDR3 length: 14; clone size: .; J gene: TRBJ1-5; V gene: TRBV7-2; CDR3 DNA: TGTGCCAGCAGCTTAGTACCGGGGCGACAGCCCCAGCATTTT; CDR3 protein: CASSLVPGRQPQHF
D gene: .; CDR3 length: 15; clone size: .; J gene: TRBJ2-6; V gene: TRBV7-6; CDR3 DNA: TGTGCCAGCAGCTTAGGATTCTCTGGGGCCAACGTCCTGACTTTC; CDR3 protein: CASSLGFSGANVLTF
D gene: .; CDR3 length: 13; clone size: .; J gene: TRBJ1-5; V gene: TRBV25-1; CDR3 DNA: TGTGCCAGCAGTGAATGGGAGGGGCAGCCCCAGCATTTT; CDR3 protein: CASSEWEGQPQHF
D gene: TRBD1; CDR3 length: 16; clone size: .; J gene: TRBJ1-1; V gene: TRBV5-5; CDR3 DNA: TGTGCCAGCAGCTTGGGGACAGGGGGAAGGAACACTGAAGCTTTCTTT; CDR3 protein: CASSLGTGGRNTEAFF